This record covers a single T cell receptor beta chain. Antigen unknown. Via MiXCR, TCRdb re-called the 5' RACE reads, giving one row per CDR3 protein. The table has under 550,000 distinct CDR3 sequences, roughly 18% seen once. V lost 0 bases and J 0 bases, leaving 11 bases between the germline ends. The CDR3 has 17 residues. The germline V gene has CDR1 KGHSH and CDR2 LQKENI. The sample originates from a study of T-cell memory formation after mild COVID-19. Study-level points and caveats: Of the contracting clones, CD4+ ones lay mainly in CM and EM, and CD8+ ones in EMRA.

This chain connects TRBV18 to TRBJ1-4, with D possibly being TRBD1 (6 bases). Sequencing was done on a sample of PBMCs or a T cell subset sorted from them (not recorded which). The source is a man younger than 30 who had mild COVID-19 (a few samples of this study predate the infection). Cell type and time point are not known. The CDR3 loop is CASSPPNRAATNEKLFF. CDR3 DNA: TGTGCCAGCTCACCACCGAACAGGGCCGCAACTAATGAAAAACTGTTTTTT.